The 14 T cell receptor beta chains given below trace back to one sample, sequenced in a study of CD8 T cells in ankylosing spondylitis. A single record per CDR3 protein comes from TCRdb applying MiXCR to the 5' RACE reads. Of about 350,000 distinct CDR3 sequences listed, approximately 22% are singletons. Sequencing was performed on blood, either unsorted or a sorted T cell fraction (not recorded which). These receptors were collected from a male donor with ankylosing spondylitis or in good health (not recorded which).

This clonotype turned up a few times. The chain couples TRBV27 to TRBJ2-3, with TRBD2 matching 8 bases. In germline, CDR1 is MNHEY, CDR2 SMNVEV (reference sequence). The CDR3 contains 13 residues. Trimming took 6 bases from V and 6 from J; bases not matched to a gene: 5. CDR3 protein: CASSRGGMDTQYF. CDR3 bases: TGTGCCAGCAGCCGGGGGGGAATGGATACGCAGTATTTT.

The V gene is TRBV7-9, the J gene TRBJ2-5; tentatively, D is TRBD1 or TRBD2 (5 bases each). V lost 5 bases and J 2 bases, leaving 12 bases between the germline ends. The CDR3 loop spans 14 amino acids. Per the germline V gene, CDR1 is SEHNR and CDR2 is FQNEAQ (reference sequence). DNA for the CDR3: TGTGCCAGCAGCCGCCCGGGACCGCAAGAGACCCAGTACTTC. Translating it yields CASSRPGPQETQYF.

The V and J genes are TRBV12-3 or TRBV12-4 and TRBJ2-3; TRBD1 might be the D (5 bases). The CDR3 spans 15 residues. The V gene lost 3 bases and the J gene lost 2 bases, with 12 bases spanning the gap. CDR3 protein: CASSLATVPTDTQYF. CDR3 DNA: TGTGCCAGCAGTTTGGCGACAGTACCCACAGATACGCAGTATTTT.

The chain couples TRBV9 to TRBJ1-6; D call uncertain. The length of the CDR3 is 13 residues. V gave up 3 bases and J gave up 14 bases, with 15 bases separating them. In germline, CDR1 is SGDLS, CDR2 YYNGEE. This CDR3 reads CASSDNYFGSLHF. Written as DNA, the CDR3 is TGTGCCAGCAGCGATAATTATTTTGGGTCCCTCCACTTT.

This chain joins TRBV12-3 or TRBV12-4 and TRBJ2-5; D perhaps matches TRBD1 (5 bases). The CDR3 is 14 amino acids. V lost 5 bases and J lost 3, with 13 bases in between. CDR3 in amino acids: CASSLRDSEETQYF. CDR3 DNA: TGTGCCAGCAGTCTACGAGACAGCGAAGAGACCCAGTACTTC.

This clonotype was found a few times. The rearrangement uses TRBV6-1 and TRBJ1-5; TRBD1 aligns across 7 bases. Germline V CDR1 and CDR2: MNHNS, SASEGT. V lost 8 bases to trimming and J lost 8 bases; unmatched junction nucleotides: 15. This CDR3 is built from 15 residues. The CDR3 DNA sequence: TGTGCCAGCGGACCGGGACAGCCCTCTATGGAGCCCCAGCATTTT. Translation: CASGPGQPSMEPQHF.

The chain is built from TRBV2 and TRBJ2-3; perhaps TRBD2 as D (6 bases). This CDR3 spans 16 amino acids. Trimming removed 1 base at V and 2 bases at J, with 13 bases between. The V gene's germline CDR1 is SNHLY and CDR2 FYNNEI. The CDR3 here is CASSEGGDPHTDTQYF. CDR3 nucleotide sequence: TGTGCCAGCAGTGAAGGGGGGGACCCCCACACAGATACGCAGTATTTT.

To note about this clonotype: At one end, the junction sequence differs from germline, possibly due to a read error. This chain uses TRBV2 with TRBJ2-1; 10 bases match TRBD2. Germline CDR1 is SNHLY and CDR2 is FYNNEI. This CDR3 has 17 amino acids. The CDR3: CASSEDRVASGGRTQFF. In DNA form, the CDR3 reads TGTGCCAGCAGCGAAGACAGGGTGGCTAGCGGGGGCCGTACTCAGTTCTTC. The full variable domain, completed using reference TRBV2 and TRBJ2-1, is EPEVTQTPSHQVTQMGQEVILRCVPISNHLYFYWYRQILGQKVEFLVSFYNNEISEKSEIFDDQFSVERPDGSNFTLKIRSTKLEDSAMYFCASSEDRVASGGRTQFFGPGTRLTVL.

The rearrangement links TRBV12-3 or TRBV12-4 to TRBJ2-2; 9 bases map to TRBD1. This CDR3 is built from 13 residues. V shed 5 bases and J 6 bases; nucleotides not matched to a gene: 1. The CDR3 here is CASSGQGSGELFF. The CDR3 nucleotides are TGTGCCAGCAGTGGACAGGGGTCCGGGGAGCTGTTTTTT.

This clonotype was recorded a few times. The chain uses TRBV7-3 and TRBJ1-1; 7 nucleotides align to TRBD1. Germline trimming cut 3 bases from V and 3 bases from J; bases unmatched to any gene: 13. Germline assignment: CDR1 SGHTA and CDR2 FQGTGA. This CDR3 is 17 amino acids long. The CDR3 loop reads CASSFNPNRGQDTEAFF. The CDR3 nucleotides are TGTGCCAGCAGCTTTAACCCGAACAGGGGTCAGGACACTGAAGCTTTCTTT.

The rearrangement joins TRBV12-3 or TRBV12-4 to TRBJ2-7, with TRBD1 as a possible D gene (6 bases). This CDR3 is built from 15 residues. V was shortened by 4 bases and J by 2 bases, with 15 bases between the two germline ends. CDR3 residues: CASSSQGPTPYEQYF. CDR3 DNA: TGTGCCAGCAGTTCTCAGGGGCCCACACCCTACGAGCAGTACTTC.

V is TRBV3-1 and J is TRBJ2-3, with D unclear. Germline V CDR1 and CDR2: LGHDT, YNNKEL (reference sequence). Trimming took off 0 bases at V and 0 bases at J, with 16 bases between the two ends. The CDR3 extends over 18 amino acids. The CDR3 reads CASSQDGVDVPSTDTQYF. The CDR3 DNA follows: TGTGCCAGCAGCCAAGATGGCGTTGACGTCCCGAGCACAGATACGCAGTATTTT.

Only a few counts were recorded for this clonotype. The CDR3 loop reads CASSHRGEQYF. The CDR3 DNA reads as TGTGCCAGCAGCCACAGGGGCGAGCAGTACTTC. The chain uses TRBV11-2 and TRBJ2-7, with 7 nucleotides matching TRBD1. In germline, CDR1 is SGHAT, CDR2 FQNNGV. The CDR3 consists of 11 residues. V shed 5 bases, J shed 6 bases, and the junction held 1 base outside the gene matches.

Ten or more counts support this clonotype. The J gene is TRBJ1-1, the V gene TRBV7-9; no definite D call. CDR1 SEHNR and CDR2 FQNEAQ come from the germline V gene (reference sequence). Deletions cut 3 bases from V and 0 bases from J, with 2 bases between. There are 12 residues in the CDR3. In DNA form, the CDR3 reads TGTGCCAGCAGCTTGATGAACACTGAAGCTTTCTTT. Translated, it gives CASSLMNTEAFF.